Listed below are T cell receptor beta chains from one sample, sequenced in a study of cytomegalovirus exposure and HLA in healthy donors. Produced via immunoSEQ multiplex PCR; TCRdb's table is partial and in-frame only. This table has 120,000 or so clones, 17% appearing once. The sequenced material came from PBMCs. These receptors were collected from a female donor in good health and CMV-seropositive. The CDR3 runs from the conserved cysteine through the conserved F or W. The order of the fields is J gene, D gene, V gene, CDR3 length, CDR3 protein. A D gene is named only where the DNA matches it firmly.

j_gene: TRBJ1-1; d_gene: TRBD1; v_gene: TRBV27; len: 12; CDR3aa: CASSRDRGAAFF
j_gene: TRBJ2-5; d_gene: TRBD2; v_gene: TRBV11-2; len: 15; CDR3aa: CASSIRLAGAETQYF
j_gene: TRBJ1-1; d_gene: TRBD1; v_gene: TRBV2; len: 14; CDR3aa: CASSMTGRDTEAFF
j_gene: TRBJ2-3; d_gene: -; v_gene: TRBV5-1; len: 12; CDR3aa: CASSLLTDTQYF
j_gene: TRBJ2-7; d_gene: TRBD2; v_gene: TRBV5-1; len: 18; CDR3aa: CASSRGTSGSGGSYEQYF
j_gene: TRBJ1-2; d_gene: TRBD1; v_gene: TRBV6-5; len: 14; CDR3aa: CASSYKTGAIRYTF
j_gene: TRBJ2-3; d_gene: TRBD2; v_gene: TRBV5-1; len: 17; CDR3aa: CASSLGASGGPTDTQYF
j_gene: TRBJ1-2; d_gene: -; v_gene: TRBV25-1; len: 12; CDR3aa: CASSPGWRGYTF
j_gene: TRBJ2-1; d_gene: -; v_gene: TRBV5-1; len: 14; CDR3aa: CASSLPPTYNEQFF
j_gene: TRBJ2-7; d_gene: -; v_gene: TRBV15; len: 15; CDR3aa: CATSPLDSATYEQYF
j_gene: TRBJ1-2; d_gene: TRBD1; v_gene: TRBV5-1; len: 14; CDR3aa: CASSRQGANYGYTF
j_gene: TRBJ2-1; d_gene: TRBD1; v_gene: TRBV5-1; len: 17; CDR3aa: CASSLGPRTGSYNEQFF
j_gene: TRBJ2-1; d_gene: TRBD2; v_gene: TRBV10-1; len: 16; CDR3aa: CASSESGTSGSNEQFF
j_gene: TRBJ1-1; d_gene: -; v_gene: TRBV7-2; len: 16; CDR3aa: CASSLNFNRRNTEAFF
j_gene: TRBJ1-2; d_gene: -; v_gene: TRBV5-1; len: 12; CDR3aa: CASSLGGYGYTF
j_gene: TRBJ2-3; d_gene: TRBD1; v_gene: TRBV6-4; len: 15; CDR3aa: CASSLGQGITDTQYF
j_gene: TRBJ2-3; d_gene: TRBD2; v_gene: TRBV30; len: 17; CDR3aa: CAWSLARTSGSTDTQYF
j_gene: TRBJ2-5; d_gene: -; v_gene: TRBV13; len: 13; CDR3aa: CASSRGLEETQYF
j_gene: TRBJ1-1; d_gene: -; v_gene: TRBV18; len: 14; CDR3aa: CASSPQNRVTEAFF
j_gene: TRBJ2-7; d_gene: -; v_gene: TRBV7-9; len: 15; CDR3aa: CASSLEGGLAYEQYF
j_gene: TRBJ2-7; d_gene: TRBD1; v_gene: TRBV7-3; len: 13; CDR3aa: CASSPDRNYEQYF
j_gene: TRBJ1-5; d_gene: TRBD1; v_gene: TRBV28; len: 14; CDR3aa: CASRPDRVNQPQHF
j_gene: TRBJ2-1; d_gene: TRBD2; v_gene: TRBV9; len: 16; CDR3aa: CASSVEASGRYNEQFF
j_gene: TRBJ2-1; d_gene: TRBD1; v_gene: TRBV4-3; len: 17; CDR3aa: CASSSGTVRGAYNEQFF
j_gene: TRBJ2-7; d_gene: TRBD2; v_gene: TRBV7-9; len: 15; CDR3aa: CASSALAGGSYEQYF
j_gene: TRBJ2-3; d_gene: TRBD2; v_gene: TRBV7-6; len: 15; CDR3aa: CASSSGTEGTDTQYF
j_gene: TRBJ2-7; d_gene: -; v_gene: TRBV27; len: 13; CDR3aa: CASSFAESYEQYF
j_gene: TRBJ1-6; d_gene: -; v_gene: TRBV4-3; len: 16; CDR3aa: CASSQDGTGGGTPLHF
j_gene: TRBJ2-1; d_gene: TRBD1; v_gene: TRBV28; len: 14; CDR3aa: CASSFRDRFNEQFF
j_gene: TRBJ2-3; d_gene: TRBD1; v_gene: TRBV7-2; len: 15; CDR3aa: CAGAGTGGITDTQYF
j_gene: TRBJ1-2; d_gene: -; v_gene: TRBV5-6; len: 13; CDR3aa: CASSPPGKRSYTF
j_gene: TRBJ2-7; d_gene: TRBD2; v_gene: TRBV19; len: 14; CDR3aa: CASSRGDYSYEQYF
j_gene: TRBJ2-3; d_gene: -; v_gene: TRBV7-9; len: 15; CDR3aa: CASSFARVMTDTQYF
j_gene: TRBJ2-7; d_gene: -; v_gene: TRBV6-1; len: 13; CDR3aa: CASRVTGFYEQYF
j_gene: TRBJ1-2; d_gene: -; v_gene: TRBV28; len: 14; CDR3aa: CASSLVHSNYGYTF
j_gene: TRBJ1-1; d_gene: TRBD1; v_gene: TRBV5-1; len: 15; CDR3aa: CASSRDRGWNTEAFF
j_gene: TRBJ1-1; d_gene: -; v_gene: TRBV2; len: 14; CDR3aa: CASSDGRGNTEAFF
j_gene: TRBJ1-2; d_gene: -; v_gene: TRBV15; len: 16; CDR3aa: CATSRDQGGLNYGYTF
j_gene: TRBJ1-5; d_gene: -; v_gene: TRBV5-6; len: 12; CDR3aa: CASSFRNQPQHF
j_gene: TRBJ1-5; d_gene: TRBD1; v_gene: TRBV18; len: 15; CDR3aa: CASSPRQGRGQPQHF
j_gene: TRBJ2-3; d_gene: -; v_gene: TRBV5-6; len: 17; CDR3aa: CASSLSTGIHNTDTQYF
j_gene: TRBJ2-1; d_gene: TRBD2; v_gene: TRBV14; len: 15; CDR3aa: CASSQLAGVGNEQFF
j_gene: TRBJ2-4; d_gene: TRBD1; v_gene: TRBV28; len: 14; CDR3aa: CASSQTGGSGIQYF
j_gene: TRBJ1-5; d_gene: -; v_gene: TRBV27; len: 14; CDR3aa: CASSLVGGNQPQHF
j_gene: TRBJ2-7; d_gene: TRBD1; v_gene: TRBV9; len: 16; CDR3aa: CASSLTSGTGVYEQYF
j_gene: TRBJ2-2; d_gene: -; v_gene: TRBV7-6; len: 15; CDR3aa: CASSLDQGGTGELFF
j_gene: TRBJ2-1; d_gene: TRBD2; v_gene: TRBV7-2; len: 19; CDR3aa: CASSFPGLAGGSSYNEQFF
j_gene: TRBJ1-1; d_gene: TRBD1; v_gene: TRBV28; len: 17; CDR3aa: CQTEETGRLSMNTEAFF
j_gene: TRBJ2-5; d_gene: TRBD2; v_gene: TRBV29-1; len: 14; CDR3aa: CSVMGLAGGETQYF
j_gene: TRBJ1-2; d_gene: -; v_gene: TRBV5-1; len: 14; CDR3aa: CASSLDQFSYGYTF
j_gene: TRBJ2-5; d_gene: -; v_gene: TRBV13; len: 13; CDR3aa: CASRGSGQETQYF
j_gene: TRBJ1-1; d_gene: TRBD1; v_gene: TRBV28; len: 15; CDR3aa: CASSLTGDMNTEAFF
j_gene: TRBJ2-2; d_gene: -; v_gene: TRBV5-1; len: 14; CDR3aa: CASSSTGNTGELFF
j_gene: TRBJ2-4; d_gene: TRBD2; v_gene: TRBV13; len: 13; CDR3aa: CASSFGGRNIQYF
j_gene: TRBJ1-1; d_gene: TRBD1; v_gene: TRBV15; len: 12; CDR3aa: CATSVDRDEAFF
j_gene: TRBJ1-5; d_gene: -; v_gene: TRBV28; len: 15; CDR3aa: CASSRTLYSNQPQHF
j_gene: TRBJ1-5; d_gene: TRBD1; v_gene: TRBV19; len: 23; CDR3aa: CASSIGLGSSATGGWIGNQPQHF